This TCR beta chain was captured by sequencing in a study of cytomegalovirus exposure and HLA in healthy donors. The PCR had 60 Vbeta and 13 Jbeta primers. Per the study methods: A later analysis tallied roughly 77 million unique TCR beta chains, some 10 million of them shared. Assay: immunoSEQ multiplex PCR; the TCRdb copy retains only in-frame clones and omits some. V, J and clone size were drawn from that table, and D and trimming were deduced from the DNA. The sample lists over 150,000 clones; roughly 80% were seen once. Germline lookup yields CDR1 SSHAT and CDR2 FNYEAQ (reference sequence). This CDR3 region has 14 residues. On this clone: One end of the junction fails to match germline, which may point to a read error.

The receptor comes from a woman between 18 and 29 years old in good health and CMV-seronegative. The chain links TRBV7-7 to TRBJ2-2; possibly TRBD2 for D (5 bases). The sample was PBMCs. This CDR3 reads CASSSGPGTGELFF. In DNA, the CDR3 is TGTGCTAGCAGCTCCGGGCCGGGAACCGGGGAGCTGTTTTTT.